This TCR beta chain was documented in a study of CD8+CD57+ T cells in acquired aplastic anemia. The template for TCR beta VDJ and CDR3 sequence profiling was genomic DNA. TCRdb passed the reads through MiXCR, listing each CDR3 protein once. Counted here are 450,000 to 550,000 distinct CDR3 sequences, roughly a third occurring once; the ten biggest clones make up about 0.8%. This clonotype was seen many times. CDR1 WSHSY and CDR2 SAAADI come from the germline V gene. The CDR3 sequence is 14 residues long. The ends lost 6 bases at V and 5 bases at J; junction bases unmatched: 1. Patients sequenced had flow cytometry evidence of CD8+CD57+ cell expansion.

The chain recombines TRBV10-2 with TRBJ2-1; 13 bases agree with TRBD2. Specimen: sorted CD4+, CD8+, or CD8+CD57+ T cells (not recorded which) from PBMCs. The sequence came from a human donor with aplastic anemia. Here the CDR3 DNA reads TGCGCCAGCAGCGGGACTAGCGGGAACAATGAGCAGTTCTTC. This gives the protein CASSGTSGNNEQFF.